This T cell receptor beta chain came from a study of cytomegalovirus exposure and HLA in healthy donors. On the study more broadly: The 130 or so validation repertoires used a platform that matched the one used for the roughly 650 first-cohort repertoires, as a later analysis reported. Study-level results: Associated with cytomegalovirus, according to the listing, were around 160 TCR beta chains. First-cohort TCR clusters were later found to tend to co-occur in the 90 to 150 validation repertoires.

For this clone: The antigen remains unidentified.

V shed 1 base, J shed 7 bases, and the junction held 5 bases outside the gene matches. From germline, CDR1 is GTSNPN and CDR2 SVGIG (reference sequence). This CDR3 is built from 15 residues. Donors were drawn from the 120-subject validation cohort, separate from the roughly 670-subject first cohort. Profiled with immunoSEQ multiplex PCR; TCRdb holds only in-frame clones, not every one. The sample yields roughly 80,000 clones, approximately 95% seen once. This sequence originates from a woman aged 18-29 years in good health and CMV-seronegative. The sequencing sample was made of PBMCs. The rearrangement links TRBV30 to TRBJ2-1, with 12 bases fitting TRBD2. The CDR3 nucleotides are TGTGCCTGGAGTGCGACTAGCGGGAGATTAAATGAGCAGTTCTTC. Translation: CAWSATSGRLNEQFF.